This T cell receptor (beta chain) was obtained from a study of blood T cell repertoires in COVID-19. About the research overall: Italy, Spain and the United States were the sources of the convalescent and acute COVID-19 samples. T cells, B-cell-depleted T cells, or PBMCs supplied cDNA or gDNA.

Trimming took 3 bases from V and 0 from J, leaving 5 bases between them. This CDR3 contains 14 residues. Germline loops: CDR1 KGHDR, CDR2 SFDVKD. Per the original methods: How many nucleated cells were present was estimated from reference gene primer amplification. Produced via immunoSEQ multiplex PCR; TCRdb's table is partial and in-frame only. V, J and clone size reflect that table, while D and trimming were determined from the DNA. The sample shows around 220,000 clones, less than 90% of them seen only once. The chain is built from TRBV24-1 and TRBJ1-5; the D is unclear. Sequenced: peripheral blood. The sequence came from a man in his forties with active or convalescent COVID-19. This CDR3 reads CATSDEYSNQPQHF. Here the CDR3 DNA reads TGTGCCACCAGTGATGAGTATAGCAATCAGCCCCAGCATTTT.